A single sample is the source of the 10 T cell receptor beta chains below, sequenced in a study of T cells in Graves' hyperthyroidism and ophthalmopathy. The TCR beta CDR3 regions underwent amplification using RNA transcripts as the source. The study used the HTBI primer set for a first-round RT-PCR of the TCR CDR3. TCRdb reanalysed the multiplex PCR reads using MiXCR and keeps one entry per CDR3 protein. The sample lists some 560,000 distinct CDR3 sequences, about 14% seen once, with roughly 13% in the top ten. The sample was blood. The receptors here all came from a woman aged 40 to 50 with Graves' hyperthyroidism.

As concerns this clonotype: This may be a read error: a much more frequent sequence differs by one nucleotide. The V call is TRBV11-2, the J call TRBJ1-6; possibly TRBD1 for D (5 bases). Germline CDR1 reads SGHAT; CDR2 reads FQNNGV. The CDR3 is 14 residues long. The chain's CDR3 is CANSLKTENSPLHF. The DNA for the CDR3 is TGTGCCAACAGCTTAAAGACAGAGAATTCACCCCTCCACTTT.

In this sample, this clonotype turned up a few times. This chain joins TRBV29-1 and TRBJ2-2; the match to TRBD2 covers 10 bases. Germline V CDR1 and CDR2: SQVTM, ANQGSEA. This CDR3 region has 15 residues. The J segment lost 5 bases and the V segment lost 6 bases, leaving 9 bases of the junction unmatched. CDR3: CSVSGLAEETGELFF. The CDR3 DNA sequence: TGCAGCGTCTCAGGACTAGCGGAAGAAACCGGGGAGCTGTTTTTT.

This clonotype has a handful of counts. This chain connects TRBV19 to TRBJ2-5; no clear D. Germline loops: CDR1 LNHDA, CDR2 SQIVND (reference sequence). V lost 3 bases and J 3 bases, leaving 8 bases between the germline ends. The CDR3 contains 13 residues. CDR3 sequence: CASSIGPKETQYF. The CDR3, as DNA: TGTGCCAGTAGTATTGGGCCAAAAGAGACCCAGTACTTC.

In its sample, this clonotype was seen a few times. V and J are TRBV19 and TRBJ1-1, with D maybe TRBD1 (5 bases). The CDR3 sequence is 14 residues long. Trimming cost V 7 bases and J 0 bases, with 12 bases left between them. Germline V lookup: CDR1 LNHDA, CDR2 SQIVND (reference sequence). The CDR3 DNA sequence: TGTGCCAGTAATAAGGGAGGGGTGAACACTGAAGCTTTCTTT. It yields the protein CASNKGGVNTEAFF. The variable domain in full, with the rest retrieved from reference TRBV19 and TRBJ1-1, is DGGITQSPKYLFRKEGQNVTLSCEQNLNHDAMYWYRQDPGQGLRLIYYSQIVNDFQKGDIAEGYSVSREKKESFPLTVTSAQKNPTAFYLCASNKGGVNTEAFFGQGTRLTVV.

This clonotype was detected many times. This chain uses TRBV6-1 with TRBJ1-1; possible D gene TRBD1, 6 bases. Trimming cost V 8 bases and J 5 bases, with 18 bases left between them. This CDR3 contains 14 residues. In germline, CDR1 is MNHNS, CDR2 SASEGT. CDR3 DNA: TGTGCCAGCGCCCTCCATGGGGGGGCAACTGAAGCTTTCTTT. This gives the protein CASALHGGATEAFF.

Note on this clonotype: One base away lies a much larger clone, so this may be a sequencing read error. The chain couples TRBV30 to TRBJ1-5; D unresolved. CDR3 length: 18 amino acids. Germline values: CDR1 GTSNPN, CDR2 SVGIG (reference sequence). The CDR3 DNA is TGTGCCTGGGGAGGTTCGACGGAAGGACCCTTTAGCAGTCAGCCCCAGCATTTT. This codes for CAWGGSTEGPFSSQPQHF.

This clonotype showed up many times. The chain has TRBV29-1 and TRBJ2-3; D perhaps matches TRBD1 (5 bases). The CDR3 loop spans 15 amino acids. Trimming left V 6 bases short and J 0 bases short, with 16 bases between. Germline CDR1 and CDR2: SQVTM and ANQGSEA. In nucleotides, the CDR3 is TGCAGCGTGAAGGTTGGGGCGGCTAGCACAGATACGCAGTATTTT. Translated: CSVKVGAASTDTQYF.

DNA of the CDR3: TGTGCCTGGAGCTCCAGGGTTAGGGCTAGCGGGGCCTACAATGAGCAGTTCTTC. It translates to CAWSSRVRASGAYNEQFF. This chain connects TRBV30 to TRBJ2-1, with 9 bases that match TRBD2. The CDR3 is 18 residues long. Germline assignment: CDR1 GTSNPN and CDR2 SVGIG (reference sequence). The ends lost 3 bases at V and 2 bases at J; junction bases unmatched: 14.

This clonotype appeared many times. The CDR3: CASRERAFNQPQHF. The CDR3 DNA reads TGTGCCAGCAGAGAGAGGGCATTCAATCAGCCCCAGCATTTT. The V call is TRBV28, the J call TRBJ1-5, with D unresolved. The germline V gene encodes CDR1 MDHEN and CDR2 SYDVKM. The CDR3 has 14 residues. Deletions cut 6 bases from V and 3 bases from J, with 12 bases between.

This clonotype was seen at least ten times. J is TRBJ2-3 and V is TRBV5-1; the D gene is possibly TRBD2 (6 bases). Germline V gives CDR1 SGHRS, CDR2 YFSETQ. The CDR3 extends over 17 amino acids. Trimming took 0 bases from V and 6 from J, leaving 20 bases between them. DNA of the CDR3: TGCGCCAGCAGCTTGGGAGGGAGGAGTATTTCATCGGATACGCAGTATTTT. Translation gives CASSLGGRSISSDTQYF.